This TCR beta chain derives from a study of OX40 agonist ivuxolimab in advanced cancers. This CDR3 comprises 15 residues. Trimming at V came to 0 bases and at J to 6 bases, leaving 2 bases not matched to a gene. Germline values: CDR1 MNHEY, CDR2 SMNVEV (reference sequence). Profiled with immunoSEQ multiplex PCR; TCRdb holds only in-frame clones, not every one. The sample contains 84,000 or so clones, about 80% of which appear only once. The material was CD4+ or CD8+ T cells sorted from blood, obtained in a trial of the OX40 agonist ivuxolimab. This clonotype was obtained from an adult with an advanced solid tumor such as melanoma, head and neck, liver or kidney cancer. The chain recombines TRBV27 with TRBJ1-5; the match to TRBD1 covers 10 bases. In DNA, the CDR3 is TGTGCCAGCAGTTTATCGACAGGGGGCGGTCAGCCCCAGCATTTT. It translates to CASSLSTGGGQPQHF.